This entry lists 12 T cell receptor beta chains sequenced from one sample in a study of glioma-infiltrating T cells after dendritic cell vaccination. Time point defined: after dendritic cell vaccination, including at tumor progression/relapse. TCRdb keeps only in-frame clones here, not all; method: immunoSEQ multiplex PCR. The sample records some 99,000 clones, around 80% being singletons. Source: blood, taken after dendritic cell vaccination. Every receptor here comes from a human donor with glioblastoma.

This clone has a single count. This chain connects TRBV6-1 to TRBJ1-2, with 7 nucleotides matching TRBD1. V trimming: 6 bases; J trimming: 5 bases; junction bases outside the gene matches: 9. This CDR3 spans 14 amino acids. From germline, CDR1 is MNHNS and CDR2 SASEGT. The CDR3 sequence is CASRRGGEIYGYTF. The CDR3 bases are TGTGCCAGCAGGAGAGGGGGCGAGATTTATGGCTACACCTTC.

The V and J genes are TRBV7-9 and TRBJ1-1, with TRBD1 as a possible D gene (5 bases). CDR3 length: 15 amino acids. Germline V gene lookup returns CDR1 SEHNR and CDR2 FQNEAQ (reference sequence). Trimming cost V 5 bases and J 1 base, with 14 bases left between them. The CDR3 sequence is CASSPLRQSNTEAFF. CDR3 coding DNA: TGTGCCAGCAGCCCTCTTCGACAGTCGAACACTGAAGCTTTCTTT.

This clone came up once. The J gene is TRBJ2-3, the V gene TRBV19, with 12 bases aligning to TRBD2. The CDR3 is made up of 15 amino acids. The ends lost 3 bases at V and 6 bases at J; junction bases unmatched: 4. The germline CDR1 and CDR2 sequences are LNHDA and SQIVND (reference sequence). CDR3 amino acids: CASSIPLAGGDTQYF. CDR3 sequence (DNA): TGTGCCAGTAGTATCCCCCTAGCGGGGGGGGATACGCAGTATTTT.

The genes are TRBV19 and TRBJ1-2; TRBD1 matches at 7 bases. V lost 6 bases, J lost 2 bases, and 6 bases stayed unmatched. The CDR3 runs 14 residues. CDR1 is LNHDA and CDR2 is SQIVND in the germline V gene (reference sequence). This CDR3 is CASSRDRQNYGYTF. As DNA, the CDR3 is TGTGCCAGTAGCCGGGACAGACAAAACTATGGCTACACCTTC.

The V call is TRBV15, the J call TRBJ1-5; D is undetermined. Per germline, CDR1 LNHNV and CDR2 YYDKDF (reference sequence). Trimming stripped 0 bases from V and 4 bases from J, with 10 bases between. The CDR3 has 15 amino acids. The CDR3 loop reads CATSRDKVANQPQHF. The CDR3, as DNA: TGTGCCACCAGCAGAGATAAAGTAGCGAATCAGCCCCAGCATTTT.

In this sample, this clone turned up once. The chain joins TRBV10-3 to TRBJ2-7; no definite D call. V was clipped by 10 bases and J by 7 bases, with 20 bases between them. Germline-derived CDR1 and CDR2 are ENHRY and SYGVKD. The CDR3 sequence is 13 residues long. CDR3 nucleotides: TGTGCCACCACTCCGGCAGGTGCACAGGAGCAGTACTTC. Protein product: CATTPAGAQEQYF.

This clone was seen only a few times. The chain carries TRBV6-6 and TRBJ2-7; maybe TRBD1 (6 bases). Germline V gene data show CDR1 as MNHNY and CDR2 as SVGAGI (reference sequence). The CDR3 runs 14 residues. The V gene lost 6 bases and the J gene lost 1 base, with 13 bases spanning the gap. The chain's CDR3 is CASSLPTGSYEQYF. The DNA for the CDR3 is TGTGCCAGCAGCTTACCCACAGGGTCCTACGAGCAGTACTTC.

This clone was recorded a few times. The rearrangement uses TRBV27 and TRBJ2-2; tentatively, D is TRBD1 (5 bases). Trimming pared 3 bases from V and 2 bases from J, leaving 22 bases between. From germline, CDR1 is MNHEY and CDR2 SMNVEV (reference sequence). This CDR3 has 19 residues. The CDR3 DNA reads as TGTGCCAGCAGTTTGAGTTTATCCAGGGCCTCATCCAACACCGGGGAGCTGTTTTTT. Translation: CASSLSLSRASSNTGELFF.

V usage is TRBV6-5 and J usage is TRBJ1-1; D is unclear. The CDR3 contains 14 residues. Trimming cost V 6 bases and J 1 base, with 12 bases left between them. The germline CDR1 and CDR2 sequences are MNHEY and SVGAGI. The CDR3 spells CASSLLGRNTEAFF. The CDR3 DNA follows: TGTGCCAGCAGCTTGCTTGGCCGGAACACTGAAGCTTTCTTT.

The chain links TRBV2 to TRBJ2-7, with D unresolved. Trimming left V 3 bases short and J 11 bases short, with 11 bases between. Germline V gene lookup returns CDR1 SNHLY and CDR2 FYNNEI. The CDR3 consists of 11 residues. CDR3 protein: CASSESVVKYF. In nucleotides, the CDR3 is TGTGCCAGCAGTGAGTCGGTGGTAAAGTACTTC.

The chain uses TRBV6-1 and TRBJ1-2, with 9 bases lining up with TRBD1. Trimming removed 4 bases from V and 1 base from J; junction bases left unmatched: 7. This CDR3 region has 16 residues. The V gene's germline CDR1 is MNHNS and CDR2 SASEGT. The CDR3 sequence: CASSVTGGASNYGYTF. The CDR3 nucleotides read TGTGCCAGCAGTGTCACAGGGGGCGCGAGTAACTATGGCTACACCTTC.

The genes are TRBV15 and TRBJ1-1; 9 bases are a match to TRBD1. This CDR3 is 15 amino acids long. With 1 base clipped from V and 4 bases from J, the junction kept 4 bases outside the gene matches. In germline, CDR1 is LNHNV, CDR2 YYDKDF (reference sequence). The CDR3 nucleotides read TGTGCCACCAGCAGAGGACAGGGGGTCGGCACTGAAGCTTTCTTT. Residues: CATSRGQGVGTEAFF.